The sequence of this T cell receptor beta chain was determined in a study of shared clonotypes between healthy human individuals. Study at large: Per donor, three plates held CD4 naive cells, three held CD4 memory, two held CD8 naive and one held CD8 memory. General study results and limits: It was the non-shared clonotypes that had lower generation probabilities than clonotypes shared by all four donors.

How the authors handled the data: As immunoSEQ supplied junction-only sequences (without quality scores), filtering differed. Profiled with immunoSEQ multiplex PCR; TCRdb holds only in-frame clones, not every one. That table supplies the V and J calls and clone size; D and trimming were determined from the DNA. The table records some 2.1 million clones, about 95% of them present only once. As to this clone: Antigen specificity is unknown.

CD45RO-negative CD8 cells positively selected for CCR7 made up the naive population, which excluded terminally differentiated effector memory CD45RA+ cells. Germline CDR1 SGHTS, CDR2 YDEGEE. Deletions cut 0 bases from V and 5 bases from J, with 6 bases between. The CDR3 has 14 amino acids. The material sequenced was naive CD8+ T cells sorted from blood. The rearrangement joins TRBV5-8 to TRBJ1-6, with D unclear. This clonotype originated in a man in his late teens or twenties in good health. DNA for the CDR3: TGTGCCAGCAGCTTGGATCGCGATAATTCACCCCTCCACTTT. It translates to CASSLDRDNSPLHF.